Shown below are 19 T cell receptor beta chains from a single sample sequenced in a study of T cells in Graves' hyperthyroidism and ophthalmopathy. RNA transcripts served as the template for amplifying TCR beta CDR3 regions. HTBI primers drove first-round RT-PCR of the TCR CDR3. MiXCR, run by TCRdb on the multiplex PCR reads, gives a single entry per CDR3 protein. The sample comprises hundreds of thousands of distinct CDR3 sequences, around 39% of which are singletons, and 8.9% rests with the top ten. Source material: blood. The receptors shown here come from a young man with Graves' hyperthyroidism.

The chain carries TRBV29-1 and TRBJ2-1, with D unresolved. There are 14 residues in the CDR3. V dropped 4 bases and J dropped 3 bases, with 13 bases sitting between them. The V gene's germline CDR1 is SQVTM and CDR2 ANQGSEA. DNA of the CDR3: TGCAGCGTTGTTGAAACGGATCGCTACAATGAGCAGTTCTTC. Encoded protein: CSVVETDRYNEQFF.

As for this clonotype: A much larger clone lies a single base off, so this may be a read error. The V gene is TRBV7-1, the J gene TRBJ1-1, with D hard to call. TRBV7-1 is flagged as an ORF with uncertain function. This CDR3 contains 12 residues. The CDR3 DNA follows: TGTGCCAGCAGCTCCGCTTTACCTGAAGCTTTGTTT. It specifies CASSSALPEALF.

This clonotype was recorded a few times. V is TRBV14 and J is TRBJ2-5; perhaps D is TRBD1 or TRBD2 (7 bases each). The V gene lost 4 bases and the J gene lost 5 bases, with 14 bases spanning the gap. The CDR3 sequence is 14 residues long. Per the germline V gene, CDR1 is SGHDN and CDR2 is FVKESK. The CDR3 DNA reads TGTGCCAGCAGCCTACAGGGGAGGGTGGAGACCCAGTACTTC. It is translated as CASSLQGRVETQYF.

On this clonotype itself: This clone may be a read error of a much larger clone one base away. V gene TRBV9 combines with J gene TRBJ1-4; possibly TRBD1 for D (5 bases). CDR3 length equals 14 residues. CDR1 and CDR2 from the germline V gene are SGDLS and YYNGEE. Between the trimmed V and J ends, which lost 0 bases and 12 bases, there was a span of 15 bases. The CDR3 loop is CASSVGGTGNELFF. DNA of the CDR3: TGTGCCAGCAGCGTAGGAGGGACCGGTAATGAACTGTTTTTT.

This clonotype has a single count. This chain uses TRBV9 with TRBJ1-5; no definite D call. Trimming left V 4 bases short and J 2 bases short, with 13 bases between. Germline loops: CDR1 SGDLS, CDR2 YYNGEE. The CDR3 covers 15 residues. CDR3 protein: CASSPGLLGNQPQHF. In DNA form, the CDR3 reads TGTGCCAGCAGCCCAGGTTTGCTAGGCAATCAGCCCCAGCATTTT.

This clonotype has just one count. V is TRBV7-6 and J is TRBJ1-5; D is ambiguous. Germline CDR1 and CDR2: SGHVS and FNYEAQ. The length of the CDR3 is 17 residues. Trimming stripped 3 bases from V and 5 bases from J, with 20 bases between. CDR3 residues: CASSFSLLAGADQPQHF. CDR3 nucleotide sequence: TGTGCCAGCAGCTTTTCCCTCCTAGCGGGAGCGGATCAGCCCCAGCATTTT.

This clonotype was counted a few times. This chain connects TRBV7-2 to TRBJ1-2; no clear D. Trimming left V 4 bases short and J 2 bases short, with 17 bases between. Germline V lookup: CDR1 SGHTA, CDR2 FQGNSA. The CDR3 is 16 amino acids. CDR3: CASSSVAGYGNYGYTF. The CDR3 coding sequence is TGTGCCAGCAGCTCAGTCGCGGGATATGGAAACTATGGCTACACCTTC.

The chain employs TRBV6-1 and TRBJ2-5; weak D call: TRBD2 (6 bases). This CDR3 comprises 13 residues. In germline, CDR1 is MNHNS, CDR2 SASEGT. V dropped 7 bases and J dropped 3 bases, with 12 bases sitting between them. This chain's CDR3 is CASTPRREETQYF. Here the CDR3 DNA reads TGTGCCAGCACTCCGCGGAGGGAAGAGACCCAGTACTTC.

This clonotype was counted many times. The CDR3 DNA sequence: TGTGCCAGCAGCTCCACCCATGGGTACGAGCAGTACTTC. Translating it yields CASSSTHGYEQYF. The chain couples TRBV7-9 to TRBJ2-7; no clear D gene. The CDR3 is made up of 13 amino acids. The V gene lost 4 bases and the J gene lost 4 bases, with 11 bases spanning the gap. Per germline, CDR1 SEHNR and CDR2 FQNEAQ (reference sequence).

This clonotype was counted only a few times. The chain couples TRBV11-2 to TRBJ2-5; tentatively, D is TRBD1 (5 bases). Germline V lookup: CDR1 SGHAT, CDR2 FQNNGV. V was cut by 0 bases and J by 5 bases, with 10 bases left in between. The CDR3 is made up of 14 amino acids. The CDR3 loop is CASSLDQGPETQYF. The CDR3 region has the DNA TGTGCCAGCAGCTTAGATCAGGGTCCGGAGACCCAGTACTTC. The full variable domain, in which reference TRBV11-2 and TRBJ2-5 provide the parts outside the CDR3, is EAGVAQSPRYKIIEKRQSVAFWCNPISGHATLYWYQQILGQGPKLLIQFQNNGVVDDSQLPKDRFSAERLKGVDSTLKIQPAKLEDSAVYLCASSLDQGPETQYFGPGTRLLVL.

The chain links TRBV7-9 to TRBJ2-3; unclear D gene. Germline V CDR1 and CDR2: SEHNR, FQNEAQ (reference sequence). The V end was cut by 2 bases, the J end by 3 bases, with 6 bases between. The CDR3 covers 13 residues. The CDR3 region has the DNA TGTGCCAGCAGCTTACATGGGACAGATACGCAGTATTTT. Its translation: CASSLHGTDTQYF.

The chain has TRBV11-2 and TRBJ2-5; TRBD1 is a possible D gene (6 bases). CDR3 length: 14 amino acids. From germline, CDR1 is SGHAT and CDR2 FQNNGV. The germline V and J ends were trimmed by 9 bases and 9 bases, with 23 bases remaining between them. The CDR3 loop is CASGGGLGNQPQYF. CDR3 bases: TGTGCCAGTGGGGGCGGTTTGGGCAATCAGCCCCAGTACTTC.

The V gene is TRBV20-1, the J gene TRBJ2-5; 9 bases are a match to TRBD2. The V gene's germline CDR1 is DFQATT and CDR2 SNEGSKA (reference sequence). The CDR3 spans 14 residues. With 6 bases clipped from V and 5 bases from J, the junction kept 10 bases outside the gene matches. The DNA for the CDR3 is TGCAGTGCCACCGGCCTAGCGGGGTGGGAGACCCAGTACTTC. Translated: CSATGLAGWETQYF.

This clonotype was observed a handful of times. A much more abundant neighbour one base away suggests this may be a read error. The chain employs TRBV14 and TRBJ1-1; D uncertain. V was cut by 4 bases and J by 0 bases, with 6 bases left in between. This CDR3 has 13 amino acids. Looked up from germline, CDR1 is SGHDN and CDR2 is FVKESK. CDR3 loop: CASSPWVNTEAFF. As DNA, the CDR3 is TGTGCCAGCAGCCCCTGGGTGAACACTGAAGCTTTCTTT.

Concerning this clonotype: Its ends do not fully match the called genes, so a read error is possible. The V gene is TRBV7-2, the J gene TRBJ1-1; D possibly corresponds to TRBD1 (5 bases). The CDR3 has 12 amino acids. Germline values: CDR1 SGHTA, CDR2 FQGNSA. Written as DNA, the CDR3 is TGTGCCGGCAGCTCCCAGGGTTCTGAAGCTTTCTTT. Protein: CAGSSQGSEAFF.

This clonotype was observed a handful of times. The chain joins TRBV20-1 to TRBJ2-7, with TRBD1 matching over 8 bases. The germline V gene encodes CDR1 DFQATT and CDR2 SNEGSKA (reference sequence). Trimming removed 3 bases from V and 3 bases from J; junction bases left unmatched: 7. The CDR3 has 14 residues. CDR3 in DNA: TGCAGTGCTAGGGGGACAGGAAGAGGCTACGAGCAGTACTTC. Protein: CSARGTGRGYEQYF.

This clonotype was observed a few times. The chain links TRBV12-3 or TRBV12-4 to TRBJ2-7; D is possibly TRBD2 (5 bases). The V and J ends lost 7 bases and 0 bases respectively, with 13 bases between them. The CDR3 consists of 14 residues. The CDR3 loop is CASTNGEPSYEQYF. CDR3 nucleotide sequence: TGTGCCAGCACCAATGGGGAGCCCTCCTACGAGCAGTACTTC.

This clonotype was detected ten times or more. V gene TRBV20-1 combines with J gene TRBJ1-6; possible D gene TRBD1, 6 bases. Germline values: CDR1 DFQATT, CDR2 SNEGSKA (reference sequence). V shed 1 base and J shed 9 bases, with 16 bases lying between them. The length of the CDR3 is 15 residues. The CDR3 DNA sequence: TGCAGTGCTAGAGTAGGGCAGGGGTCAGGTTCACCCCTCCACTTT. Translated: CSARVGQGSGSPLHF.

This clonotype showed up many times. This chain uses TRBV29-1 with TRBJ1-2; D not resolved. This CDR3 is 14 amino acids long. In germline, CDR1 is SQVTM, CDR2 ANQGSEA. V was clipped by 3 bases and J by 8 bases, with 19 bases between them. The CDR3 DNA follows: TGCAGCGTTGAGACGCCGCTTCTGTCCCAAGGCTACACCTTC. The encoded protein is CSVETPLLSQGYTF. Based on the CDR3 plus reference TRBV29-1 and TRBJ1-2, the full variable domain is SAVISQKPSRDICQRGTSLTIQCQVDSQVTMMFWYRQQPGQSLTLIATANQGSEATYESGFVIDKFPISRPNLTFSTLTVSNMSPEDSSIYLCSVETPLLSQGYTFGSGTRLTVV.